A single T cell receptor (beta chain) is shown here with its context. Its target is unknown. The protocol was immunoSEQ multiplex PCR, while the TCRdb copy is restricted to in-frame clones and leaves out a portion. Of 130,000 or so clones listed, about 90% are singletons. These data are taken from a study of T cell responses to AZD1222 COVID-19 vaccine. Whole-study findings and limits: The study identified only six AZD1222 recipients as seropositive at baseline. The study sampled repertoires only after the peak T cell response.

The germline V gene has CDR1 LNHDA and CDR2 SQIVND (reference sequence). V lost 3 bases to trimming and J lost 1 base, with 12 bases between them. The CDR3 extends over 15 amino acids. The receptor's source is an adult who received the MenACWY meningococcal vaccine as a control. This material consisted of peripheral blood, taken 28 days after the second dose of the MenACWY control vaccine. V and J are TRBV19 and TRBJ1-1; D gene unclear. This CDR3 is CASSIGITSNTEAFF. The CDR3 DNA reads TGTGCCAGTAGTATTGGCATAACCTCGAACACTGAAGCTTTCTTT.